Sequencing of this TCR beta chain was carried out in a study of PD-L1 blockade in urothelial cancer. The germline gives CDR1 SGHTS, CDR2 YDEGEE. This CDR3 spans 16 amino acids. Trimming took 1 base from V and 4 from J, leaving 17 bases between them. Clones were read by immunoSEQ multiplex PCR, and TCRdb kept only the in-frame ones, dropping some. This sample yields over 65,000 clones, of which 80% to 85% are seen a single time; roughly 4.8% belongs to the top ten. This specimen consisted of PBMCs, obtained around atezolizumab (anti-PD-L1) treatment. The gene calls are TRBV5-8 and TRBJ1-2; D is uncertain. The sequence was collected from a man between 65 and 85 years old with urothelial cancer. The CDR3 sequence: CASSLYWAGAGYGYTF. DNA of the CDR3: TGTGCCAGCAGCTTGTATTGGGCGGGCGCTGGCTATGGCTACACCTTC.